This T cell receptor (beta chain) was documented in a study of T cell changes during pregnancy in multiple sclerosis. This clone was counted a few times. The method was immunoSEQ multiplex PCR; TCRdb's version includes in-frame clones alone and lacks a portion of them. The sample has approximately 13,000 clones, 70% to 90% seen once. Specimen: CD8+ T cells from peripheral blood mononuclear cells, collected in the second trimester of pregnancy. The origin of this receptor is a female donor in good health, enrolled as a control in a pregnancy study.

CDR3 region: CASSISTGATEQYF. In DNA form, the CDR3 reads TGTGCCAGTAGTATATCAACAGGGGCGACAGAGCAGTACTTC. The chain is built from TRBV19 and TRBJ2-7, with 7 positions matching TRBD1. This CDR3 has 14 residues. J lost 7 bases, V lost 2 bases, and 8 bases had no gene match. The germline gives CDR1 LNHDA, CDR2 SQIVND (reference sequence).